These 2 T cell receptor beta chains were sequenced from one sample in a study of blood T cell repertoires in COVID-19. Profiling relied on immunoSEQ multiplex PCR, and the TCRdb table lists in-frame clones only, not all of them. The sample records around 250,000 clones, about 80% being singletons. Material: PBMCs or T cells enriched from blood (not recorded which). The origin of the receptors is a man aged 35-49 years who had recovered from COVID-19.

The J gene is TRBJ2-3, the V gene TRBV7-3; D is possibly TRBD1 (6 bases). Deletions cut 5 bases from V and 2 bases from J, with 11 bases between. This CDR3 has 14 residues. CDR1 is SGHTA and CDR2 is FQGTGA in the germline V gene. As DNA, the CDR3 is TGTGCCAGCAGCCAGGGGTCTTCCACAGATACGCAGTATTTT. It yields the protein CASSQGSSTDTQYF. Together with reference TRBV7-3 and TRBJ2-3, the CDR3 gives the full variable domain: GAGVSQTPSNKVTEKGKYVELRCDPISGHTALYWYRQSLGQGPEFLIYFQGTGAADDSGLPNDRFFAVRPEGSVSTLKIQRTERGDSAVYLCASSQGSSTDTQYFGPGTRLTVL.

CDR3 sequence reads: CSASSRGSGSHEQFF. The CDR3 region has the DNA TGCAGTGCTAGTAGCCGGGGGTCGGGGAGCCATGAGCAGTTCTTC. This rearrangement joins TRBV20-1 to TRBJ2-1; D is possibly TRBD2 (6 bases). Germline V gene data show CDR1 as DFQATT and CDR2 as SNEGSKA (reference sequence). Trimming took 3 bases from V and 8 from J, leaving 20 bases between them. This CDR3 comprises 15 residues.